Listed here are 16 T cell receptor beta chains from one sample, sequenced in a study of OX40 agonist ivuxolimab in advanced cancers. Profiling relied on immunoSEQ multiplex PCR, and the TCRdb table lists in-frame clones only, not all of them. The data show tens of thousands of clones, around 80% seen once. The sequencing here drew on CD4+ or CD8+ T cells sorted from blood, taken in a trial of the OX40 agonist ivuxolimab. These receptors were taken from an adult with an advanced solid tumor such as melanoma, head and neck, liver or kidney cancer.

The CDR3 here is CASSRTSGRAGETQYF. The CDR3 region has the DNA TGTGCCAGCAGTCGGACTAGCGGGAGGGCCGGGGAGACCCAGTACTTC. The rearrangement links TRBV6-4 to TRBJ2-5; 15 bases align to TRBD2. V was clipped by 5 bases and J by 5 bases; unmatched bases: 6. The CDR3 is 16 residues long. Germline lookup yields CDR1 MRHNA and CDR2 SNTAGT.

This sequence joins TRBV6-1 and TRBJ2-5; TRBD1 matches at 7 bases. The ends lost 6 bases at V and 2 bases at J; junction bases unmatched: 6. This CDR3 is 14 amino acids long. Germline loops: CDR1 MNHNS, CDR2 SASEGT. The CDR3 nucleotides are TGTGCCAGCAGCCTGGGACAGAATCAAGAGACCCAGTACTTC. Translated: CASSLGQNQETQYF.

This chain links TRBV29-1 with TRBJ1-4; D gene uncertain. CDR1 and CDR2 from the germline V gene are SQVTM and ANQGSEA. There are 14 residues in the CDR3. V lost 8 bases to trimming and J lost 5 bases, with 18 bases between them. CDR3 amino acids: CSTQDQIGNEKLFF. CDR3 coding DNA: TGCAGCACCCAGGATCAAATAGGGAATGAAAAACTGTTTTTT.

The chain is built from TRBV6-5 and TRBJ1-2; D is unclear. Germline assignment: CDR1 MNHEY and CDR2 SVGAGI. This CDR3 is 14 amino acids long. Deletions cut 10 bases from V and 5 bases from J, with 20 bases between. DNA for the CDR3: TGTGCCACCTGTCAGCCGGGTCTCATTTATGGCTACACCTTC. Translated: CATCQPGLIYGYTF.

The chain employs TRBV27 and TRBJ1-5; TRBD1 agrees at 10 bases. This CDR3 has 19 residues. Germline CDR1 and CDR2: MNHEY and SMNVEV (reference sequence). Unmatched junction bases numbered 16, after V lost 6 bases and J lost 2 bases. The CDR3 loop reads CASSSSGTGVLLGNQPQHF. Written as DNA, the CDR3 is TGTGCCAGCAGCTCTTCCGGGACAGGGGTCCTTTTAGGCAATCAGCCCCAGCATTTT.

The rearrangement uses TRBV9 and TRBJ2-3, with no clear D. Germline loops: CDR1 SGDLS, CDR2 YYNGEE. The CDR3 runs 13 residues. V lost 1 base and J 6 bases, leaving 9 bases between the germline ends. The CDR3 coding sequence is TGTGCCAGCAGCGTAACTTGGGCGGATACGCAGTATTTT. It encodes CASSVTWADTQYF. Full variable domain (rest looked up from reference TRBV9 and TRBJ2-3): DSGVTQTPKHLITATGQRVTLRCSPRSGDLSVYWYQQSLDQGLQFLIQYYNGEERAKGNILERFSAQQFPDLHSELNLSSLELGDSALYFCASSVTWADTQYFGPGTRLTVL.

The chain has TRBV9 and TRBJ2-1; 9 bases align to TRBD2. CDR1 SGDLS and CDR2 YYNGEE come from the germline V gene. The trim removed 0 bases at V and 10 bases at J, leaving 17 bases unmatched. The CDR3 covers 18 residues. The CDR3 reads CASSVVPLGGGASGEQFF. The CDR3 bases are TGTGCCAGCAGCGTAGTTCCCCTCGGCGGGGGGGCCAGCGGAGAGCAGTTCTTC.

Only a few counts were recorded for this clone. The chain employs TRBV7-2 and TRBJ2-1; 13 positions match TRBD2. Germline assignment: CDR1 SGHTA and CDR2 FQGNSA. J was trimmed by 7 bases and V by 0 bases; bases with no gene match: 3. CDR3 length: 16 residues. The CDR3 loop reads CASSLASGLAGNEQFF. Here the CDR3 DNA reads TGTGCCAGCAGCTTAGCGTCGGGACTAGCGGGAAATGAGCAGTTCTTC.

The CDR3 nucleotides are TGTGCCAGCAGTCCCGGGACAGGAAGCGAAAAACTGTTTTTT. Protein sequence: CASSPGTGSEKLFF. The chain has TRBV6-6 and TRBJ1-4; the match to TRBD1 covers 8 bases. CDR3 size: 14 residues. Germline assignment: CDR1 MNHNY and CDR2 SVGAGI (reference sequence). V was clipped by 5 bases and J by 8 bases; unmatched bases: 7.

The chain recombines TRBV5-6 with TRBJ2-3, with 8 bases matching TRBD2. Germline V gene lookup returns CDR1 SGHDT and CDR2 YYEEEE. This CDR3 has 16 residues. With V trimmed by 0 bases and J by 1 base, 4 bases remained unmatched. The CDR3 loop reads CASSLVRGARTDTQYF. DNA of the CDR3: TGTGCCAGCAGCTTGGTGCGGGGGGCTCGCACAGATACGCAGTATTTT.

This clone was seen only a few times. The chain recombines TRBV7-9 with TRBJ1-6, with TRBD1 identical over 8 bases. The CDR3 extends over 13 amino acids. The germline gives CDR1 SEHNR, CDR2 FQNEAQ (reference sequence). With 5 bases clipped from V and 8 bases from J, the junction kept 2 bases outside the gene matches. The CDR3 sequence: CASSTGGDSPLHF. CDR3 sequence (DNA): TGTGCCAGCAGCACAGGGGGGGATTCACCCCTCCACTTT.

The CDR3 DNA sequence: TGTGCCAGCACGCGGGGGGAACAAGAGACCCAGTACTTC. This sequence encodes CASTRGEQETQYF. The chain couples TRBV2 to TRBJ2-5; 8 bases are a match to TRBD2. This CDR3 comprises 13 residues. Germline assignment: CDR1 SNHLY and CDR2 FYNNEI. The V segment lost 7 bases and the J segment 2 bases; nucleotides outside the gene matches: 3.

The rearrangement links TRBV7-9 to TRBJ2-7; tentatively, D is TRBD1 or TRBD2 (5 bases each). Germline V gives CDR1 SEHNR, CDR2 FQNEAQ (reference sequence). V was trimmed by 2 bases and J by 6 bases, leaving 14 bases between them. CDR3 length: 14 amino acids. For the CDR3, the DNA is TGTGCCAGCAGCTTACTTCGGGGCTCCATCGAGCAGTACTTC. Amino acids: CASSLLRGSIEQYF.

Turning to this clone: The junction departs from the called germline gene at one end, perhaps through a read error. The chain employs TRBV5-1 and TRBJ1-1, with 8 bases identical to TRBD1. The CDR3 runs 14 residues. Germline CDR1 SGHRS, CDR2 YFSETQ. The CDR3 DNA sequence: TGTGCCAGCAGCTTGGCACAGGGGGGAGCTGAAGCTTTCTTT. Translation: CASSLAQGGAEAFF.

The chain uses TRBV7-2 and TRBJ1-1; D remains unclear. The germline CDR1 and CDR2 sequences are SGHTA and FQGNSA. There are 15 residues in the CDR3. V gave up 5 bases and J gave up 0 bases, with 13 bases separating them. The CDR3 DNA reads TGTGCCAGCAGCCCGATCTCCGGATTGAACACTGAAGCTTTCTTT. This codes for CASSPISGLNTEAFF.

The V call is TRBV7-8, the J call TRBJ2-2; a possible D gene is TRBD1 (6 bases). The V end was cut by 5 bases, the J end by 4 bases, with 17 bases between. Germline V lookup: CDR1 SGHVS, CDR2 FQNEAQ. There are 16 residues in the CDR3. The CDR3 sequence: CASSLDHRVGTGELFF. The CDR3 bases are TGTGCCAGCAGCCTTGACCACAGGGTGGGCACCGGGGAGCTGTTTTTT.